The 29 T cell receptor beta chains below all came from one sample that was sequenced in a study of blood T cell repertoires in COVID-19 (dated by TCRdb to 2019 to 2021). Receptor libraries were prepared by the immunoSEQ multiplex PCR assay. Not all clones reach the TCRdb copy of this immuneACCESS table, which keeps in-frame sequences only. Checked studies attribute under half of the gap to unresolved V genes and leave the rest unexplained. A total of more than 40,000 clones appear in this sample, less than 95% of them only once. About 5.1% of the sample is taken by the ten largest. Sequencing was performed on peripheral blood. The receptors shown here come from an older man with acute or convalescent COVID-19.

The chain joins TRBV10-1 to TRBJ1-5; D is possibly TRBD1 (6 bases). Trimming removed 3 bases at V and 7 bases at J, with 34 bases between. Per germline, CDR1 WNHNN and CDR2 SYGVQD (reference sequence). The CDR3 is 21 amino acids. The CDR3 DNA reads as TGCGCCAGCAGTGACCGTCAGACGATCAAATCAGGGGCGCGAGTAAACCAGCCCCAGCATTTT. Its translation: CASSDRQTIKSGARVNQPQHF.

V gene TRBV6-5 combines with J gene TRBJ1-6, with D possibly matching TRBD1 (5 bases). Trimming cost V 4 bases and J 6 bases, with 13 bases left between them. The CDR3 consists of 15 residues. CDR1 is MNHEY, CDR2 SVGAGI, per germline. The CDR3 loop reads CASSSRVSLNSPLHF. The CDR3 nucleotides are TGTGCCAGCAGTTCCAGGGTCTCACTTAATTCACCCCTCCACTTT.

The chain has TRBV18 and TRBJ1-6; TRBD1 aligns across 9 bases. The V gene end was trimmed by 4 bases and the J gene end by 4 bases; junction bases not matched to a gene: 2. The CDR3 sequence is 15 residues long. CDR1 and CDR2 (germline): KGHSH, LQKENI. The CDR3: CASSQGQGYNSPLHF. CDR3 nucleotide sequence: TGTGCCAGCTCACAAGGACAGGGGTATAATTCACCCCTCCACTTT.

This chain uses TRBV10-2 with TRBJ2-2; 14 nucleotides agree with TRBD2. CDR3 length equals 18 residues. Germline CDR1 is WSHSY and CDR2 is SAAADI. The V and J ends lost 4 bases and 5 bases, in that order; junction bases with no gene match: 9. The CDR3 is CASSGSGTSGGPTGELFF. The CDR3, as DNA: TGCGCCAGCAGTGGGTCCGGGACTAGCGGGGGACCGACCGGGGAGCTGTTTTTT.

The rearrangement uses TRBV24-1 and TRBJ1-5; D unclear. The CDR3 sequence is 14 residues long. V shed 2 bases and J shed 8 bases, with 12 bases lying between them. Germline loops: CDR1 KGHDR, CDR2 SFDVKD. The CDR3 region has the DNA TGTGCCACCAGTGATTCGAGGGCAGGAAAGCCCCAGCATTTT. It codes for CATSDSRAGKPQHF.

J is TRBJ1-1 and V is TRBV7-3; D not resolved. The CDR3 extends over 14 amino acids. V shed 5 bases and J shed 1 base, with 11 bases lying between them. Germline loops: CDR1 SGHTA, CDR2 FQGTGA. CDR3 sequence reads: CASSPSGPNTEAFF. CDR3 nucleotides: TGTGCCAGCAGCCCGAGTGGGCCGAACACTGAAGCTTTCTTT.

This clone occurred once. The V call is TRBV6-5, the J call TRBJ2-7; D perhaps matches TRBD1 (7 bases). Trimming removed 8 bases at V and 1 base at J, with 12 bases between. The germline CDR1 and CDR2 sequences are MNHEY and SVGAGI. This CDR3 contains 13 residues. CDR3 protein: CASGGDSSYEQYF. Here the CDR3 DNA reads TGTGCCAGCGGCGGGGACAGTTCCTACGAGCAGTACTTC.

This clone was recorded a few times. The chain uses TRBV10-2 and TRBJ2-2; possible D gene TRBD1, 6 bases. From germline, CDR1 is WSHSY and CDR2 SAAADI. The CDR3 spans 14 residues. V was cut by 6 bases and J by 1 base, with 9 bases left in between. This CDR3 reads CASRRQENTGELFF. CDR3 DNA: TGCGCCAGCAGACGACAGGAGAACACCGGGGAGCTGTTTTTT.

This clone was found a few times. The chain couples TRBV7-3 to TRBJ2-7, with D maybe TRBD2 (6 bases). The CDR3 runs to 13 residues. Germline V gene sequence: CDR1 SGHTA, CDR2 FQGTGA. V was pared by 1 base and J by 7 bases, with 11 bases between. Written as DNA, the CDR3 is TGTGCCAGCAGCTTAAGCGGCGCGGGGGAGCAGTACTTC. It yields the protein CASSLSGAGEQYF.

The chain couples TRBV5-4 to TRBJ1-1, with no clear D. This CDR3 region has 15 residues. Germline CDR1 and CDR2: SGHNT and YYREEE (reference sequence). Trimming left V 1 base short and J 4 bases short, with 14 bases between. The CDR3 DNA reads TGTGCCAGCAGCTTGCGTACAACCGGGAGCACTGAAGCTTTCTTT. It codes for CASSLRTTGSTEAFF.

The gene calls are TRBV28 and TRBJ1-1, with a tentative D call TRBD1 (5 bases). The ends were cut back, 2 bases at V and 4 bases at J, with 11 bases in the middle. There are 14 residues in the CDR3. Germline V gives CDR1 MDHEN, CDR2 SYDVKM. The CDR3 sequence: CASSLRGRTTEAFF. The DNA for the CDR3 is TGTGCCAGCAGTTTAAGGGGCAGGACCACTGAAGCTTTCTTT. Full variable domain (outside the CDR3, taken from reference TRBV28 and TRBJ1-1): DVKVTQSSRYLVKRTGEKVFLECVQDMDHENMFWYRQDPGLGLRLIYFSYDVKMKEKGDIPEGYSVSREKKERFSLILESASTNQTSMYLCASSLRGRTTEAFFGQGTRLTVV.

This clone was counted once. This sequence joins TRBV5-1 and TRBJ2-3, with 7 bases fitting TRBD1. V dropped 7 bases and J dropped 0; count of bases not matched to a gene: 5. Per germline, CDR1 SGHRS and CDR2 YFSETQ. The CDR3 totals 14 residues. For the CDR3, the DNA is TGCGCCAGCCACAGGGGTGGTAGCACAGATACGCAGTATTTT. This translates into CASHRGGSTDTQYF.

The CDR3 protein is CASTKGGPTDEQYF. The DNA for the CDR3 is TGTGCCAGCACCAAAGGGGGCCCTACCGACGAGCAGTACTTC. V usage is TRBV6-5 and J usage is TRBJ2-7; TRBD1 matches at 7 bases. V dropped 7 bases and J dropped 5; count of bases not matched to a gene: 11. Germline V CDR1 and CDR2: MNHEY, SVGAGI. There are 14 residues in the CDR3.

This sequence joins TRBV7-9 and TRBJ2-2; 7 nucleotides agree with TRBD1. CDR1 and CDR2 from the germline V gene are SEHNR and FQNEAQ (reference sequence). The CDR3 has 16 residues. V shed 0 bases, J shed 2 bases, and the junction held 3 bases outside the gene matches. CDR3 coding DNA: TGTGCCAGCAGCTTAGCCAAGGGGGCAAACACCGGGGAGCTGTTTTTT. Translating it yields CASSLAKGANTGELFF.

The CDR3: CASSPGGRGGTEAFF. In nucleotides, the CDR3 is TGTGCCAGCTCACCAGGCGGCAGGGGTGGCACTGAAGCTTTCTTT. The chain joins TRBV18 to TRBJ1-1; tentatively, D is TRBD1 (6 bases). Germline V gives CDR1 KGHSH, CDR2 LQKENI. Trimming cost V 2 bases and J 4 bases, with 14 bases left between them. This CDR3 is built from 15 residues. Variable domain in full (rest from reference TRBV18 and TRBJ1-1): NAGVMQNPRHLVRRRGQEARLRCSPMKGHSHVYWYRQLPEEGLKFMVYLQKENIIDESGMPKERFSAEFPKEGPSILRIQQVVRGDSAAYFCASSPGGRGGTEAFFGQGTRLTVV.

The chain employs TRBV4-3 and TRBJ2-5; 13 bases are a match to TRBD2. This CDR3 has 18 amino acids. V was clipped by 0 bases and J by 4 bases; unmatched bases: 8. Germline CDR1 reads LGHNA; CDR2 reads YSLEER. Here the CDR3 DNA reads TGCGCCAGCAGCCAAGATTTACTAGCGGGGGGGCCACGAGAGACCCAGTACTTC. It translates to CASSQDLLAGGPRETQYF.

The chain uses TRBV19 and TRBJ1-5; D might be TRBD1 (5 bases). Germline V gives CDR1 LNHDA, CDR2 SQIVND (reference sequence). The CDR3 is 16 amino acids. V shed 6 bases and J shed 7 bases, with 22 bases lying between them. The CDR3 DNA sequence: TGTGCCAGTAGACCCCCGTGGGAGGGGTATAGCCAGCCCCAGCATTTT. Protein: CASRPPWEGYSQPQHF. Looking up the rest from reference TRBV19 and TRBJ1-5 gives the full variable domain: DGGITQSPKYLFRKEGQNVTLSCEQNLNHDAMYWYRQDPGQGLRLIYYSQIVNDFQKGDIAEGYSVSREKKESFPLTVTSAQKNPTAFYLCASRPPWEGYSQPQHFGDGTRLSIL.

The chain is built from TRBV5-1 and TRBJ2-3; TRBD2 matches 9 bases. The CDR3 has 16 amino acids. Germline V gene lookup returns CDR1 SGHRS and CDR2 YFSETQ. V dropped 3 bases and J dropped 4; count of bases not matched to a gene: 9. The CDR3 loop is CASSSLGGLAADTQYF. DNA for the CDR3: TGCGCCAGCAGCTCCCTGGGGGGACTAGCAGCAGATACGCAGTATTTT.

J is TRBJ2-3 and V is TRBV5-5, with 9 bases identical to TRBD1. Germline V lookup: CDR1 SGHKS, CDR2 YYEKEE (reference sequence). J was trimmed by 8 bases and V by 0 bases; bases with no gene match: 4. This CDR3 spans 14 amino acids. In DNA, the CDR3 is TGTGCCAGCAGCTTGGACAGGGGGCTCGGTACGCAGTATTTT. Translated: CASSLDRGLGTQYF.

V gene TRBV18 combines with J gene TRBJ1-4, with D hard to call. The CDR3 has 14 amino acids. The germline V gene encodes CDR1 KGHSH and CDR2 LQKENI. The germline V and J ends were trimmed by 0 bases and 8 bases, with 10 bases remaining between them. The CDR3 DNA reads TGTGCCAGCTCACCACCGAGGGAAAGGGAAAAACTGTTTTTT. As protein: CASSPPREREKLFF.

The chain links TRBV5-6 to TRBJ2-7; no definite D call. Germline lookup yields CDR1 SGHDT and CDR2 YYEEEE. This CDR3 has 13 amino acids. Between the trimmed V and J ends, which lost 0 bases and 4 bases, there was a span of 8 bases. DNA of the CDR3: TGTGCCAGCAGCTTGGCGTCGGTATACGAGCAGTACTTC. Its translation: CASSLASVYEQYF.

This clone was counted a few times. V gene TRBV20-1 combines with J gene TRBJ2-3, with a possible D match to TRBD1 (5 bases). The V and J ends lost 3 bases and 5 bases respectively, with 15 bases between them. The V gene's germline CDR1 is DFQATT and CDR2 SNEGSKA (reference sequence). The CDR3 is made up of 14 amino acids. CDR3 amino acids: CSASFRQGEDTQYF. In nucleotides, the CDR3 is TGCAGTGCTAGTTTCCGGCAGGGTGAAGATACGCAGTATTTT.

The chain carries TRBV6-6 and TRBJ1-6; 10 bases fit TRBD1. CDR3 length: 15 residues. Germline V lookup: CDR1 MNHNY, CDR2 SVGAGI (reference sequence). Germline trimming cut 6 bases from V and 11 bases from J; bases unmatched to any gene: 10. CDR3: CASSRDRGNEAPLHF. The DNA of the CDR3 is TGTGCCAGCAGCCGGGACAGGGGAAATGAGGCACCCCTCCACTTT.

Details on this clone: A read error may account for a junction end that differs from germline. CDR3: CASSLEGVFLDF. The CDR3, as DNA: TGTGCCAGCAGCTTGGAGGGGGTTTTCCTGGACTTC. The chain links TRBV5-5 to TRBJ2-7; possibly TRBD1 for D (6 bases). The germline CDR1 and CDR2 sequences are SGHKS and YYEKEE (reference sequence). The CDR3 extends over 12 amino acids. Based on the CDR3 plus reference TRBV5-5 and TRBJ2-7, the full variable domain is DAGVTQSPTHLIKTRGQQVTLRCSPISGHKSVSWYQQVLGQGPQFIFQYYEKEERGRGNFPDRFSARQFPNYSSELNVNALLLGDSALYLCASSLEGVFLDFGPGTRLTVT.

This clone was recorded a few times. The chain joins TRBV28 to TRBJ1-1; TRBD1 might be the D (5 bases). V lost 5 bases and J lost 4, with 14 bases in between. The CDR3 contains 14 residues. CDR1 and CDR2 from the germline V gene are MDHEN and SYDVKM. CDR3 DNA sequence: TGTGCCAGCAGTGACCCTCCCGGGGGCACTGAAGCTTTCTTT. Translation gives CASSDPPGGTEAFF.

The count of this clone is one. The CDR3 loop is CSVRRSGNTLSYEQYF. The CDR3 nucleotides are TGCAGCGTTCGAAGATCGGGGAACACTTTGAGCTACGAGCAGTACTTC. This chain joins TRBV29-1 and TRBJ2-7; possibly TRBD2 for D (5 bases). Germline V gives CDR1 SQVTM, CDR2 ANQGSEA. The CDR3 runs 16 residues. The V end lost 5 bases, the J end lost 3 bases, and 23 bases lay between the germline ends.

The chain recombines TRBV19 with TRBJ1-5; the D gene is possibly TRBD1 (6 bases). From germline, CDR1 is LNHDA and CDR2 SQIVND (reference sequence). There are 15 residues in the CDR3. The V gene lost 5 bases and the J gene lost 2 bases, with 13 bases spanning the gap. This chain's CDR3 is CASSGGHPGNQPQHF. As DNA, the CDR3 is TGTGCCAGTAGTGGGGGACATCCCGGCAATCAGCCCCAGCATTTT.

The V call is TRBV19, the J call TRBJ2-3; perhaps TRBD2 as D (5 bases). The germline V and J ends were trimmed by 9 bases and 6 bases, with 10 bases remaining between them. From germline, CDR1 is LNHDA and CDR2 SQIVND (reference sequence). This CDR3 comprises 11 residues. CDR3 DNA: TGTGCCAGCACATCGGGGGATACGCAGTATTTT. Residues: CASTSGDTQYF.

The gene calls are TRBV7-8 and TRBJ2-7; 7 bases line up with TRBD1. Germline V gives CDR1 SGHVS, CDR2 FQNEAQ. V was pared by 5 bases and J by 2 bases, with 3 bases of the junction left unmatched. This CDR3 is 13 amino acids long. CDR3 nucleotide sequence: TGTGCCAGCAGCCCCAGGGGGACCTACGAGCAGTACTTC. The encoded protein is CASSPRGTYEQYF.